The clone carrying this T cell receptor beta chain was counted a single time. A much bigger clone sits one base away, suggesting this may be a read error. This library used 300 to 500 ng RNA and molecular barcoded adaptors spanning alpha/delta and beta/gamma chains. Each CDR3 protein is one row after TCRdb ran MiXCR on the reads. This table has tens of thousands of distinct CDR3 sequences, around 13% appearing once. The germline V gene encodes CDR1 SGHRS and CDR2 YFSETQ. The CDR3 has 16 amino acids. This sample is part of a study of read filtering for tumor transcriptome and immune sequencing. J is TRBJ1-1 and V is TRBV5-1; D remains ambiguous. This TCR derives from a donor older than 35 with multiple myeloma. The sequenced sample consisted of a population of CD138-negative cells sorted from bone marrow. The CDR3 DNA sequence: TGCGCCAGCAGCGAGGGTACCTTAGACACGAGCACTGAAGATTTCTTT. Translated: CASSEGTLDTSTEDFF.